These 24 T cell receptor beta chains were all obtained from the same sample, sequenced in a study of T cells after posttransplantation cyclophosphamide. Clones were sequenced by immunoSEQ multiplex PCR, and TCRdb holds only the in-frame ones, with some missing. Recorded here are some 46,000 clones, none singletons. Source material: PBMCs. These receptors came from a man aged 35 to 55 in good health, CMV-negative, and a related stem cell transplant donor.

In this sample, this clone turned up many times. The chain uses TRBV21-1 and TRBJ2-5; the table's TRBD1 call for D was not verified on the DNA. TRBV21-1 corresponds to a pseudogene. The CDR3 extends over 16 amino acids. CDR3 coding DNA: TGTGCCAGCACCGAACAGGGAAGGACAATAGGACGGGCCCAGTACTTC. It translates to CASTEQGRTIGRAQYF.

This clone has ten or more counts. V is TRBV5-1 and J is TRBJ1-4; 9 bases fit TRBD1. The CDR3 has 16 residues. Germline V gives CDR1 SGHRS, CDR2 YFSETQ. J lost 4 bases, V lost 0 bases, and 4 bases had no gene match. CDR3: CASSLGTGENNEKLFF. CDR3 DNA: TGCGCCAGCAGCTTGGGGACAGGGGAAAATAATGAAAAACTGTTTTTT.

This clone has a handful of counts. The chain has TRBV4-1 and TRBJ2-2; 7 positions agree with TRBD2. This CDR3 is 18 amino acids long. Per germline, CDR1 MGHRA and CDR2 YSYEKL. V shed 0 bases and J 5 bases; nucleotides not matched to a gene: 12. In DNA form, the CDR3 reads TGCGCCAGCAGCCAAGAATGGGAGGGAGGCGGAGGGACCGGGGAGCTGTTTTTT. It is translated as CASSQEWEGGGGTGELFF.

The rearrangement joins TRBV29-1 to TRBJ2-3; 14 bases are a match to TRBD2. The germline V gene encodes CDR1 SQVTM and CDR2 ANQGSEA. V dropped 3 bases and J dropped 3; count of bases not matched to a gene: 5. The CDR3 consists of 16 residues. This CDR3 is CSVDGTSGSGTDTQYF. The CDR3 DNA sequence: TGCAGCGTTGACGGGACTAGCGGGAGTGGAACAGATACGCAGTATTTT.

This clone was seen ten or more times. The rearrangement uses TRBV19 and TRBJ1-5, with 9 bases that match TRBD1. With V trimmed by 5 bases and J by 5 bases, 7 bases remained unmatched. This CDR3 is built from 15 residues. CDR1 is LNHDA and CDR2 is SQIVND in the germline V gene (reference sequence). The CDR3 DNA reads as TGTGCCAGTAGTCTAGGACAGGGGAGAGATCAGCCCCAGCATTTT. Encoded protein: CASSLGQGRDQPQHF.

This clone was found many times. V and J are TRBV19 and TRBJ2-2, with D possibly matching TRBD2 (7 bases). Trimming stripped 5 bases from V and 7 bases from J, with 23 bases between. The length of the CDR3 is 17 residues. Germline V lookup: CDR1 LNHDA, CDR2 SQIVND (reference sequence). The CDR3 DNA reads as TGTGCCAGTAGTGGGCGACTGTCGGGGGGCCGTGGCGGGGAGCTGTTTTTT. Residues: CASSGRLSGGRGGELFF.

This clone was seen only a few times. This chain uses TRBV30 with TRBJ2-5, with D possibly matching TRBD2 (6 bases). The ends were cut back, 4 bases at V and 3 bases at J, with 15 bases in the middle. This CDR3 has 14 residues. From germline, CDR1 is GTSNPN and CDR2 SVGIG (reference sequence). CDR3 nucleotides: TGTGCCTGGATTCAGGGACTGACTAAAGAGACCCAGTACTTC. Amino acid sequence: CAWIQGLTKETQYF.

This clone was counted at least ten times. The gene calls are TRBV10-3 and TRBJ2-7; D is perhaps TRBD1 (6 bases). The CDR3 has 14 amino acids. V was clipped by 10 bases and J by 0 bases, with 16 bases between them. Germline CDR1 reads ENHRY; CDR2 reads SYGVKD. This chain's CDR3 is CATQPGTLSYEQYV. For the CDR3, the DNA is TGTGCCACTCAACCTGGGACACTCTCCTACGAGCAGTACGTC.

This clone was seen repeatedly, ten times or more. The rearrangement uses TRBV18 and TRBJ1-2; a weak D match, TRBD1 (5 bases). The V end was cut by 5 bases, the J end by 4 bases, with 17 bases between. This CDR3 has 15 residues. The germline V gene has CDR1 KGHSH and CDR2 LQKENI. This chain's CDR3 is CASSATPGVSYGYTF. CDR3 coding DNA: TGTGCCAGCTCAGCCACCCCGGGGGTCAGCTATGGCTACACCTTC. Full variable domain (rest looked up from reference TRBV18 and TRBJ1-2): NAGVMQNPRHLVRRRGQEARLRCSPMKGHSHVYWYRQLPEEGLKFMVYLQKENIIDESGMPKERFSAEFPKEGPSILRIQQVVRGDSAAYFCASSATPGVSYGYTFGSGTRLTVV.

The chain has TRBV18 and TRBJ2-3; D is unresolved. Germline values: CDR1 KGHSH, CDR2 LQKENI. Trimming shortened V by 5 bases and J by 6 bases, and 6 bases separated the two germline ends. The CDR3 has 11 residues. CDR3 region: CASSSLDTQYF. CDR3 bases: TGTGCCAGCTCATCCCTTGATACGCAGTATTTT.

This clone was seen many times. CDR3 sequence: CASSTEVNTEAFF. For the CDR3, the DNA is TGTGCCAGCAGCACCGAGGTGAACACTGAAGCTTTCTTT. The V gene is TRBV13, the J gene TRBJ1-1; D remains ambiguous. V was trimmed by 5 bases and J by 0 bases, leaving 7 bases between them. The V gene's germline CDR1 is PRHDT and CDR2 FYEKMQ (reference sequence). CDR3 size: 13 residues.

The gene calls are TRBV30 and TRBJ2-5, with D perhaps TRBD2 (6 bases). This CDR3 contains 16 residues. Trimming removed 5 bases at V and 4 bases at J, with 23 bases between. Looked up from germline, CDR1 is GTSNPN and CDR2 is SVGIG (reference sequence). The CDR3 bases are TGTGCCTGGGGGGTAGGCGGGGCTGGGCTCAGAGAGACCCAGTACTTC. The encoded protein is CAWGVGGAGLRETQYF.

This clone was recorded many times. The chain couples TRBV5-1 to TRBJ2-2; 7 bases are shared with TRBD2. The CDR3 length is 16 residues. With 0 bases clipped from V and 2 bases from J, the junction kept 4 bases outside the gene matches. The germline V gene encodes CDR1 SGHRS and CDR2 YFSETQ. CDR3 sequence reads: CASSLGLAVNTGELFF. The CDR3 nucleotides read TGCGCCAGCAGCTTGGGGCTAGCGGTTAACACCGGGGAGCTGTTTTTT.

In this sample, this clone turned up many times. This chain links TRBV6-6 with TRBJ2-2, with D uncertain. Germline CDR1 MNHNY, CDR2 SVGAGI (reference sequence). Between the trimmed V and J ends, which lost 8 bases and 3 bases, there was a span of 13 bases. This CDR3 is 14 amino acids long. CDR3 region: CASRLSGDTGELFF. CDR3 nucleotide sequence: TGTGCCAGCCGATTGTCTGGAGACACCGGGGAGCTGTTTTTT.

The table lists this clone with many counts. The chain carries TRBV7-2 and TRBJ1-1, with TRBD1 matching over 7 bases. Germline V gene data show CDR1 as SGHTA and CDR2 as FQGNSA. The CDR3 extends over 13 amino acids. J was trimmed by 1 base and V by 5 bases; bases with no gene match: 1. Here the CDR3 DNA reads TGTGCCAGCAGCCGACAGGGGAACACTGAAGCTTTCTTT. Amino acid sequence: CASSRQGNTEAFF.

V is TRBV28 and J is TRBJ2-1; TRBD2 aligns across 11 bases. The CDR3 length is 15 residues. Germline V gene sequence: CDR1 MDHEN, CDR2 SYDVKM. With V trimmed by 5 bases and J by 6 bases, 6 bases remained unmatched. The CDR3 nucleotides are TGTGCCAGCAGTCGAACTAGCGGGAGATTCAATGAGCAGTTCTTC. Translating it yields CASSRTSGRFNEQFF.

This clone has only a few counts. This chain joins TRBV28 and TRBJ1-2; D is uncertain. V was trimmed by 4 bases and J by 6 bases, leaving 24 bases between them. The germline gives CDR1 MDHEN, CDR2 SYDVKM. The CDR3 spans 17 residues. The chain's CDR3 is CASSSPFGGIETHGYTF. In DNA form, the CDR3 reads TGTGCCAGCAGTTCTCCCTTCGGAGGGATCGAGACCCATGGCTACACCTTC.

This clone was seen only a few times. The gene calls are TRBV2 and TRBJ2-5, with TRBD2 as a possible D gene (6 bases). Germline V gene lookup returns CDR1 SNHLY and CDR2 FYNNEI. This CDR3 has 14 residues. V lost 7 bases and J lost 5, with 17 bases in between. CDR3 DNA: TGTGCCAGCATGGCCGGGACTTTTACTGAGACCCAGTACTTC. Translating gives CASMAGTFTETQYF. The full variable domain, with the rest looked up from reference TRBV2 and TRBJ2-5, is EPEVTQTPSHQVTQMGQEVILRCVPISNHLYFYWYRQILGQKVEFLVSFYNNEISEKSEIFDDQFSVERPDGSNFTLKIRSTKLEDSAMYFCASMAGTFTETQYFGPGTRLLVL.

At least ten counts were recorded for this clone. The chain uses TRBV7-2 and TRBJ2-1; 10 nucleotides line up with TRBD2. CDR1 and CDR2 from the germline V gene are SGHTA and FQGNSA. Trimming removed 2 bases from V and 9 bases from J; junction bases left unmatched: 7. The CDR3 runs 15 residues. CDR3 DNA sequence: TGTGCCAGCAGCTTAATGCTAGCGGGAGACCCTGAGCAGTTCTTC. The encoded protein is CASSLMLAGDPEQFF.

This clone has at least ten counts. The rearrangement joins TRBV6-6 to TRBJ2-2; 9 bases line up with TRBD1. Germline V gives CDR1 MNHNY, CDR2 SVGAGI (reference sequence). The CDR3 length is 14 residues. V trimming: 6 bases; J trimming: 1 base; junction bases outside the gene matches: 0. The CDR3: CASRGQGNTGELFF. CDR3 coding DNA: TGTGCCAGCAGGGGACAGGGGAACACCGGGGAGCTGTTTTTT.

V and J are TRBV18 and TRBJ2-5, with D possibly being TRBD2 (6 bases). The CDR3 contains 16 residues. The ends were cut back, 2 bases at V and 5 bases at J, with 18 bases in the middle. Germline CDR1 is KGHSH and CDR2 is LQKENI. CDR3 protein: CASSPSGGAPRETQYF. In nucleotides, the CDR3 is TGTGCCAGCTCACCATCTGGCGGGGCCCCACGGGAGACCCAGTACTTC. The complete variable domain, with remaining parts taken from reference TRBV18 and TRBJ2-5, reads NAGVMQNPRHLVRRRGQEARLRCSPMKGHSHVYWYRQLPEEGLKFMVYLQKENIIDESGMPKERFSAEFPKEGPSILRIQQVVRGDSAAYFCASSPSGGAPRETQYFGPGTRLLVL.

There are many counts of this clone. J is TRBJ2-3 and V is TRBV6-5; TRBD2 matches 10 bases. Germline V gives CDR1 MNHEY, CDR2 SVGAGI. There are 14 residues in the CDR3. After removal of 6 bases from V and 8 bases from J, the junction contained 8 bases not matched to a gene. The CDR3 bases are TGTGCCAGCAGAACTAGCGGGATGATAGGTACGCAGTATTTT. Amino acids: CASRTSGMIGTQYF.

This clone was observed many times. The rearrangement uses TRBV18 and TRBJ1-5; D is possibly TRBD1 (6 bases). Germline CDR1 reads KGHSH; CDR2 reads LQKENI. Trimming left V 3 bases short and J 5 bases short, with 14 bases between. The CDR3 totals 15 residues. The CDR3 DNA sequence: TGTGCCAGCTCACCCGACGGGGACACAGATCAGCCCCAGCATTTT. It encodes CASSPDGDTDQPQHF.

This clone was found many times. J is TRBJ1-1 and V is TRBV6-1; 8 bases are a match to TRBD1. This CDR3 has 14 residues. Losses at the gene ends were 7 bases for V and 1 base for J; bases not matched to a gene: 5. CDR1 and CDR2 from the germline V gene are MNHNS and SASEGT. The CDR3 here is CASTRQGPNTEAFF. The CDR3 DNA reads TGTGCCAGCACAAGACAGGGGCCGAACACTGAAGCTTTCTTT.